This TCR beta chain was identified during a study of T cell responses to AZD1222 COVID-19 vaccine (dated by TCRdb to the early 2020s). Study-level background: AZD1222 recipients whose second dose came at about 4 weeks and those whose second dose came at about 12 weeks were combined into one group, since spike-specific TCR depth and breadth did not differ between the two schedules. Trial participants were enrolled by age into 18-55, 56-69 and 70-plus year subgroups, with roughly 150, 30 and 60 TCR-sequenced participants respectively. TCR sequencing was performed for fewer than 250 trial participants, of whom about 200 were given two doses of AZD1222 and some 26 were given two doses of MenACWY control vaccine.

Comments on this clone: It lacks a known antigen. There are no base qualities to consult, and no much larger clone falls within one base.

The CDR3 starts with the cysteine, ends with the phenylalanine, and has 12 residues. Left in the record is the CDR3 DNA by itself, 36 bases read in frame from the first base. According to the germline V gene, CDR1 reads SGHVS and CDR2 reads FNYEAQ. The V end loses 1 base and the J end loses 7 bases, and a stretch of 5 bases separates them. The CDR3 regions of human TCRbeta chains were subjected to immunosequencing. In the source study's methods: Repertoire TCRs were checked for matches against a reference library of SARS-CoV-2-specific TCRs that had been generated using the MIRA antigen-specificity platform. Breadth was defined as the fraction of unique TCRs that were SARS-CoV-2-associated. Depth was defined as the fraction of total T cells that were SARS-CoV-2-associated. Using the MIRA data, each spike-specific TCR was mapped to the spike region that the TCR reacts to and placed in a CD4 or CD8 class. Log10-transformed breadth and depth values were compared by one-way ANOVA with Sidak's multiple comparisons tests. In TCRdb, the immuneACCESS table is reduced to in-frame sequences with V and J assigned. These tables do not hold every clone; where another copy was compared, an unresolved V gene accounts for under half, and the others remain unexplained. V, J and clone size are those of that table, while D and trimming were read from the DNA. The sample includes 90,000 to 120,000 clones, with 75% to 90% observed a single time. The leading ten clones occupy about 8.7% of the sample.

The time point tag for this specimen amounts to: baseline before first vaccination. The vaccinee samples were drawn from two UK trials, COV001 and COV002, one of which was a single-blind randomized controlled phase 2/3 trial testing AZD1222 (ChAdOx1 nCoV-19) in healthy adults. For TCRbeta chain sequencing, PBMC samples from trial participants were taken at day 0 and at day 28 after the second dose. Broad study findings and their caveats: Vaccine-associated CD4 TCRs spanned the whole spike protein, with dominant responses in regions 160-218 and 743-854. Participants were mostly white British, with more females than males. The authors suggested clonal diversity may have been underestimated. Spike-specific TCR breadth and depth rose significantly after two AZD1222 doses compared with day 0 and with MenACWY recipients. In the small 56-69-year group, the increase in depth fell short of significance, most likely because of low power. Only a handful of AZD1222 recipients were SARS-CoV-2 seropositive at baseline, limiting conclusions about previously exposed vaccinees. Because no samples from the day 14 peak response were available, repertoires could be characterized only after the peak T cell response. Nearly half of unique spike-specific TCRs reportedly recognized epitopes outside regions mutated in the B.1.351 and B.1.1.7 variants.

Rearrangement joined TRBV7-6 to TRBJ1-5; a confident D gene designation cannot be given. Sequenced material: peripheral blood, taken on day 0 of AZD1222 vaccination. The sequence was obtained from an adult in good health. In nucleotide form, the sequence is TGTGCCAGCAGCTTAGAGGGACAGCCCCAGCATTTT. The encoded protein is CASSLEGQPQHF.